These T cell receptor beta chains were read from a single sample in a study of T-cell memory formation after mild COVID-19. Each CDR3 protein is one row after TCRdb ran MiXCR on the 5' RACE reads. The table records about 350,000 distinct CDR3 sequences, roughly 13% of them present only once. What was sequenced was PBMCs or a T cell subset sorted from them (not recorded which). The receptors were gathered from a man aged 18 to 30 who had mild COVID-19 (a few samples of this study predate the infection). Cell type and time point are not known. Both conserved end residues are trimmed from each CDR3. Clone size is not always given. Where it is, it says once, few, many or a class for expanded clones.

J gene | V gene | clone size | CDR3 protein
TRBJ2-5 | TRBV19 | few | ASSIGRGRSETQY
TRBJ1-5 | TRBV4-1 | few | ASRRRDRSGH
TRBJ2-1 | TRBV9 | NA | ASSPRHGTGDNEQF
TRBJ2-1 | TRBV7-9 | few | ASSSGGVGYNEQF
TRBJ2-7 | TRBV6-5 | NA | ASRDPQREQY
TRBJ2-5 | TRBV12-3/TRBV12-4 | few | ASSPIGTQETQY
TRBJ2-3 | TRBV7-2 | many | ASSSVTGAALGTQY
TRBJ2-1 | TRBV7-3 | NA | ASSLSPSRRGGMDEQF
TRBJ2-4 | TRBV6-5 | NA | ASSYARGAKNIQY
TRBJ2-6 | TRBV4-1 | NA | ASSRASGANVLT
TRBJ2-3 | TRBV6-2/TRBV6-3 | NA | ASSYTRGALTDTQY
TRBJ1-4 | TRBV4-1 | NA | ASSLLPGATNEKLF
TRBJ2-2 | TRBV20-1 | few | SAPPLTNTGELF
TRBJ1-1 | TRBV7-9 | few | ASSPQSPGARNTEAF
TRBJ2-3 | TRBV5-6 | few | ASSLGLAGGSTDTQY
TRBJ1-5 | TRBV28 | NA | ASKQGFSLPQH
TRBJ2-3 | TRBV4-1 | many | ASSQFGGLVDTQY
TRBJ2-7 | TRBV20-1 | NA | SATPAGARLGLY
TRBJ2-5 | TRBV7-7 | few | ASSRGLSAGGETQY
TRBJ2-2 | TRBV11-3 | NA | ASQGPNTGELF
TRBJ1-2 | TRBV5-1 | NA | ASSPDPGDYGYT
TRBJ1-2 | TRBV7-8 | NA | ASSLDGQGATGYT
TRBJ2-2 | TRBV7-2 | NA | ASSLPAAYGTGELF
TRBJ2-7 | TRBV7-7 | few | ASSLDVTAYEQY
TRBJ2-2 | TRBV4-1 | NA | ASRVRGDPGRAVGELF
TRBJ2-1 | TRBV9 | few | ASSVVGTDYNEQF
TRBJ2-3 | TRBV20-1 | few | SLLGVGVSADTQY
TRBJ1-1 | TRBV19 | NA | ASSIVGGRPKNTEAF
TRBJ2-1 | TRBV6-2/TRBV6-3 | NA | ASSSKTGGNEQF
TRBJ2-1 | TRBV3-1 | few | ASSQERRGDNEQF
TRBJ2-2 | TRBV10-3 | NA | AIKRRSGGELF
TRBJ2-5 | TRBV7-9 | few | ASSVTGVETQY
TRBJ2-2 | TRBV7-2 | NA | ASSRFRGGNTGELF
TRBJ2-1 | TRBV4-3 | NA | ASSQDAGTHYNEQF
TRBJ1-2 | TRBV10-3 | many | AISERPGTEYGYT
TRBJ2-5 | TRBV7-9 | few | ASSLGSYRAETQY
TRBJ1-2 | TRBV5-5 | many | ASSLAGVYGYT
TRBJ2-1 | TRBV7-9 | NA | ASSYGTGPYNEQF
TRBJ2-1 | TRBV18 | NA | ASSRTGGLNEQF
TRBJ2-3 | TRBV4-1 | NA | ASSQAPLGDTQY
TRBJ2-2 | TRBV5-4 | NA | AITPSPGSGTGELF
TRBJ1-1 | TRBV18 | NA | ASSPGQLDTEAF
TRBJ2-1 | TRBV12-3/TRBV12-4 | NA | ASSGASHNEQF
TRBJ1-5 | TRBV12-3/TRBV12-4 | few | ASRSGQGWDQPQH